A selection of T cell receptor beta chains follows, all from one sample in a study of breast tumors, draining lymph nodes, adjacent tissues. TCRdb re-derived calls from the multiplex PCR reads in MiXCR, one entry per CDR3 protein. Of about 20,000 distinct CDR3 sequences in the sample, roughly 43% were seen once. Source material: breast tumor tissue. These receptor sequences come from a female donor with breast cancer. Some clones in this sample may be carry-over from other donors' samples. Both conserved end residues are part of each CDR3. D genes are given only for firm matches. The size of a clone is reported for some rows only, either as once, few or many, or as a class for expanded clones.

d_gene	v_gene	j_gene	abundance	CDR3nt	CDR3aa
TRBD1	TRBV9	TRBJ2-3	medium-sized	TGTGCCAGCAGCGTCAGCAGGGGGCTAACAGATACGCAGTATTTT	CASSVSRGLTDTQYF
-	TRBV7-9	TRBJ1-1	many	TGTGCCAGTGGGAACACTGAAGCTTTCTTT	CASGNTEAFF
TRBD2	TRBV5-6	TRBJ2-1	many	TGTGCCAGCAGCCCCCTGGGCGGGGGCTCCTACAATGAGCAGTTCTTC	CASSPLGGGSYNEQFF
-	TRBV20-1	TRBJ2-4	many	TGCAGTGCCGGGCCCTGGACTCTGGCCAAAAACATTCAGTACTTC	CSAGPWTLAKNIQYF
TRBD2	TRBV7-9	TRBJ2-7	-	TGTGCCAGCAGCTTACGACTAGCGGGGGGCTACGAGCAGTACTTC	CASSLRLAGGYEQYF
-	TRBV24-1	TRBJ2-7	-	TGTGCCACCAGTGCCCCCGGACCCCTATACGAGCAGTACTTC	CATSAPGPLYEQYF
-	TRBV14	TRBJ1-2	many	TGTGCCAGCAGCCAAGAGGGCTATGGCTACACCTTC	CASSQEGYGYTF
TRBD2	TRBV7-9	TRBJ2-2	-	TGTGCCAGCAGCCCTCAAGGTCGGGGGACTAGCGGGAACACCGGGGAGCTGTTTTTT	CASSPQGRGTSGNTGELFF
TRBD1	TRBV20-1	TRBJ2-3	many	TGCAGTGCTCTCGGGTTTACCGGGACAGGGGAAAAAGCAGTCACAGATACGCAGTATTTT	CSALGFTGTGEKAVTDTQYF
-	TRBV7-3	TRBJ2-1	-	TGTGCCAGCAGCTTGGGGTCCTCAACCGCCTACAATGAGCAGTTCTTC	CASSLGSSTAYNEQFF
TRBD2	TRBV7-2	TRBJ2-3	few	TGTGCCAGCAGCTTAGTAGCGGGGGCCACAGATACGCAGTATTTT	CASSLVAGATDTQYF
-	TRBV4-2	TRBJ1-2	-	TGTGCCAGCAGCCCACTAGCAGGAAAGTATGGCTACACCTTC	CASSPLAGKYGYTF
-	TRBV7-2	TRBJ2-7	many	TGTGCCAGCAGCCCGGGGGGAGCAGGGGGTCGGTCCCGCGAGCAGTACTTC	CASSPGGAGGRSREQYF
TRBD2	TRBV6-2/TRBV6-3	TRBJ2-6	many	TGTGCCAGCACTAGCGGGACTGGGGCCAACGTCCTGACTTTC	CASTSGTGANVLTF
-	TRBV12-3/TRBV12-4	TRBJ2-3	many	TGTGCCAGCAGTCCTCGGGCCGTAGATACGCAGTATTTT	CASSPRAVDTQYF
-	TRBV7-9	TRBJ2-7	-	TGTGCCAGCAGCTTAGGGGAGAGGAGGGCCTACGGGCAGCACTTC	CASSLGERRAYGQHF
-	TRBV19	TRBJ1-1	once	-	CASSRPSRGYTFGSGTNTEAFF
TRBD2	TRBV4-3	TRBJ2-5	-	TGCGCCAGCAGCCAAGATTCGGCGCGCGCGCGGGAGGCCCAGTACTTC	CASSQDSARAREAQYF
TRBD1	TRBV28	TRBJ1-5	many	TGTGCCAGCAGTAGAGGGGGCTCGACTCAGCCCCAGCATTTT	CASSRGGSTQPQHF
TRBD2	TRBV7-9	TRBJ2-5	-	TGTGCCAGCAGCTTAATGGCGGGAGGGTACCAAGAGACCCAGTACTTC	CASSLMAGGYQETQYF
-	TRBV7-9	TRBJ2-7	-	TGTGCCAGCAGCTCTAAGGCCTCCGAGCAGTACTTC	CASSSKASEQYF
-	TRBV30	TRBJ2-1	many	TGTGCCTGGACCCTCCCCTATGTGGGTCACAATGAGCAGTTCTTC	CAWTLPYVGHNEQFF
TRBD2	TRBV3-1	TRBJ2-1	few	TGTGCCAGCAGCCCCATCCAGTTTAGCGGGAACGATGAGCAGTTCTTC	CASSPIQFSGNDEQFF
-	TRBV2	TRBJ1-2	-	TGTGCCAGCAGTACCGGGACAACTAACTATGGCTACACCTTC	CASSTGTTNYGYTF
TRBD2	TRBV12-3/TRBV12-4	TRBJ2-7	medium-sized	TGTGCCAGCAGCGGGGGACTAGCGGGATACGAGCAGTACTTC	CASSGGLAGYEQYF
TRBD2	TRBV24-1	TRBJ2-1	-	TGTGCCACCACGGACGGGGGGAATGAGCAGTTCTTC	CATTDGGNEQFF
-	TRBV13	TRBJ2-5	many	TGTGCCAGCAGCCCCACATTGGATGGGGCCGGAGAGACCCAGTACTTC	CASSPTLDGAGETQYF
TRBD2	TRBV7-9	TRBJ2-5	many	TGTGCCAGCACCGCTGGGGCTTCTTTCGGACTAGCGGAGCCCCAGTACTTC	CASTAGASFGLAEPQYF
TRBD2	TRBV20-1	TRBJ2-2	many	TGCAGTGCCGATCCCGGGACTAGCGGGAATAACGGGGAGCTGTTTTTT	CSADPGTSGNNGELFF
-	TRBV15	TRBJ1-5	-	TGTGCCACCAGCAGAGACACTCAGCCCCAGCATTTT	CATSRDTQPQHF
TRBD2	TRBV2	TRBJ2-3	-	TGTGCCAGCAGGCTAGCGGGAGGGATACTTACAGATACGCAGTATTTT	CASRLAGGILTDTQYF
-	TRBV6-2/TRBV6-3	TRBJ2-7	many	TGTGCCAGCAGGCCTGGCACTTCCTACGAGCAGTACTTC	CASRPGTSYEQYF
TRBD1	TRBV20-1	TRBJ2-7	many	TGCAGTGCTAATGACCGGGACAGTTTCTCCTACGAGCAGTACTTC	CSANDRDSFSYEQYF
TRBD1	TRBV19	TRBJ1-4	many	TGTGCCAGTAGTCCTTATCCGACAGGGTTTAATGAAAAACTGTTTTTT	CASSPYPTGFNEKLFF
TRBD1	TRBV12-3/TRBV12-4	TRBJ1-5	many	TGTGCCAGCAGGCCTGGGACAGGGGACAATCAGCCCCAGCATTTT	CASRPGTGDNQPQHF
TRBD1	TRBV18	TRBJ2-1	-	TGTGCCAGCTCACCCGGGACAGGCTCCTACAATGAGCGGTTCTTC	CASSPGTGSYNERFF
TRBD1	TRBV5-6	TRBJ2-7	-	TGTGCCAGCAGCTTGGCCGGACAGGAGGCCTACGAGCAGTACTTC	CASSLAGQEAYEQYF
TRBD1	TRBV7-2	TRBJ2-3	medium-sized	TGTGCCAGCAGCTTAGAGAGGGACAGGGGATCGGGGGCAGATACGCAGTATTTT	CASSLERDRGSGADTQYF
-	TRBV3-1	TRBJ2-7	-	TGTGCCAGCAGCCAAACGGGGGCATCCTACGAGCAGTACTTC	CASSQTGASYEQYF
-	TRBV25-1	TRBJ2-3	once	-	CASSEDSSFYICSARVADTQYF
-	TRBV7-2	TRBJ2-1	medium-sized	TGTGCCAGCAGCGGGAACGCTGGTGTCCCTCGTGATGAGCAGTTCTTC	CASSGNAGVPRDEQFF
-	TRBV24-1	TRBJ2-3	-	TGTGCCACCAGTGGAGTGGGGGGGCGCATACGGAGGGATACGCAGTATTTT	CATSGVGGRIRRDTQYF
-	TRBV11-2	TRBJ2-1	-	TGTGCCAGCAGCTTACCAAGGGACTCGCGGTACAATGAGCAGTTCTTC	CASSLPRDSRYNEQFF
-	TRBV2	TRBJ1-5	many	TGTGCCAGCAGTGAGTGGGCAGGGATAAATCAGCCCCAGCATTTT	CASSEWAGINQPQHF
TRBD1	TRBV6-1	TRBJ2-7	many	TGTGCCAGCAAGCGGACAGGGGGCGCCGACGAGCAGTACTTC	CASKRTGGADEQYF